The present entry profiles one T cell receptor beta chain with its context. The clone's antigen remains unknown. No much larger clone is present one base from it, and per-base qualities are unavailable. RNA was extracted using the RNeasy kit, and about 0.45 to 1 microgram was reverse transcribed with random hexamers. TCR beta CDR3 regions were amplified with the immunoSEQ multiplex PCR assay covering 54 Vbeta and 13 Jbeta segments. PCR amplification bias was corrected using a synthetic template baseline for primer optimization and computational correction. The authors' analysis ran thus. Reads were assigned to V, D and J genes according to IMGT and analyzed in immunoSEQ Analyzer, with only productive sequences retained. To calculate clonality, Shannon entropy was normalized by log2 of the number of productive unique sequences and then subtracted from one. For each patient and control, public and private clones were evaluated within the 100 most prevalent clones. Clones were defined as Susac-specific when absent from the healthy and MS cohorts, from 1052 published viral clones and from other ImmuneACCESS disease sequences. TCRdb trimmed the raw reads at Q25, called clones with MiXCR and kept productive beta chains. Identical CDR3 protein sequences are pooled into one entry, listed with their most common genes and DNA. What appears here as the V and J calls and clone size reflects TCRdb's work, not the paper's. Within this sample are 150,000 to 200,000 distinct CDR3 sequences, with about 90% of them counted one time only. The top ten clones comprise 0.08% of the sample.

From the germline V gene, CDR1 is KGHSH and CDR2 is LQKENI. Between the V and J ends, shortened by 6 bases and 7 bases respectively, the junction contains 16 bases. The CDR3 runs 15 amino acids, cysteine and phenylalanine included. Left in the record is the CDR3 DNA by itself, 45 bases read in frame from the first base. The data were obtained in a study of CD8 T cells in Susac syndrome (dated by TCRdb to the late 2010s). At the level of the whole study: The study used repertoire sequencing to test whether antigen drove CD8+ T cell activation and differentiation in Susac syndrome.

Beyond this particular receptor, the publication reports: The TCR sequencing and HLA analysis was acknowledged to have included a relatively small number of individuals.

High-throughput TCR beta sequencing profiled peripheral blood CD8+ and CD4+ T cells from healthy donors, Susac syndrome patients and multiple sclerosis patients. The healthy donors served as controls matched for age and sex. CD8+ TEMRA cells were enriched by FACS, while bulk CD8+ and CD4+ T cells were purified by magnetic negative isolation. Blood was collected in EDTA tubes and processed within 24 hours, with PBMCs isolated through density gradient centrifugation. PBMCs intended for TCR sequencing were frozen in liquid nitrogen and were later thawed in a 37 degrees C water bath. The sorted or isolated CD4+, CD8+ and CD8+ TEMRA cells reached a purity of at least 90%.

Sequenced input: CD4+ T cells from PBMCs. This clonotype originated in a human donor in good health. The chain is made from TRBV18 and TRBJ1-6; a tentative D match to TRBD1 spans 6 bases. The DNA sequence follows: TGTGCCAGCTCCCGAACAGGGACCCGGAATTCACCCCTCCACTTT. Its translation is CASSRTGTRNSPLHF.